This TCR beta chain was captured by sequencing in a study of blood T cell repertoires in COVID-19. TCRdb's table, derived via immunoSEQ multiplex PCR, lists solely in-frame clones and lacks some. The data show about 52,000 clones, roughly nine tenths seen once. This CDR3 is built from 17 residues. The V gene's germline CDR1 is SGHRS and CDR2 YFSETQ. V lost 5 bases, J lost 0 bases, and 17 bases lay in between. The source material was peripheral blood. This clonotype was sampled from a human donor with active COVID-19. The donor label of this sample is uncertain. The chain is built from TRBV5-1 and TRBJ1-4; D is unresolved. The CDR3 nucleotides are TGCGCCAGCAGTCAGCGAAGAGCCACTTCAACTAATGAAAAACTGTTTTTT. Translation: CASSQRRATSTNEKLFF. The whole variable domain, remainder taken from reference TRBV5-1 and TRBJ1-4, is KAGVTQTPRYLIKTRGQQVTLSCSPISGHRSVSWYQQTPGQGLQFLFEYFSETQRNKGNFPGRFSGRQFSNSRSEMNVSTLELGDSALYLCASSQRRATSTNEKLFFGSGTQLSVL.